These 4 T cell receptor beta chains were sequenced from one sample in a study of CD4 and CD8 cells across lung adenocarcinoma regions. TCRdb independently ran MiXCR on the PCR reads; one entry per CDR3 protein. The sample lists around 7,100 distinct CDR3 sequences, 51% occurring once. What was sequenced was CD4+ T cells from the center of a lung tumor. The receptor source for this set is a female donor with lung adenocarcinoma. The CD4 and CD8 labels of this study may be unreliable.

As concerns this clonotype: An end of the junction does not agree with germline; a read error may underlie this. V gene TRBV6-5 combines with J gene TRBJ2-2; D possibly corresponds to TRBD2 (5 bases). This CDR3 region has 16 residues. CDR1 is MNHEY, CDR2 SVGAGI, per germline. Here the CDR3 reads CASSYGVVTNTGKLFF. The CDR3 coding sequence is TGTGCCAGCAGTTACGGGGTGGTTACGAACACCGGGAAGCTGTTTTTT.

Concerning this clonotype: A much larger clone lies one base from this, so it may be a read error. The CDR3 coding sequence is TGTGCCAGCCAGGGACAGGGGACCTACGAGCAGTTCTTC. It specifies CASQGQGTYEQFF. The chain couples TRBV7-2 to TRBJ2-1; 10 positions match TRBD1. J was trimmed by 10 bases and V by 8 bases; bases with no gene match: 8. The CDR3 length is 13 residues. Germline assignment: CDR1 SGHTA and CDR2 FQGNSA.

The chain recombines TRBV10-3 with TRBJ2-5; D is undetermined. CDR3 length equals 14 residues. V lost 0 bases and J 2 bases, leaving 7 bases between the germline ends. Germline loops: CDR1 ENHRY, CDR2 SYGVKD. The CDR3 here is CAISESAVQETQYF. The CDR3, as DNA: TGTGCCATCAGTGAGTCGGCAGTTCAAGAGACCCAGTACTTC.

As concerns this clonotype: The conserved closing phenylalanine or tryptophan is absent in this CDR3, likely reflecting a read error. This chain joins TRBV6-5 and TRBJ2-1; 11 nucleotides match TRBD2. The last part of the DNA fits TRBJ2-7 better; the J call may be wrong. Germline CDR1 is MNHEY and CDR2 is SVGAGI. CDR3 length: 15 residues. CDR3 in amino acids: CASRFSGTSGNEQYL. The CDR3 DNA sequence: TGTGCCAGCAGATTCTCCGGGACTAGCGGCAATGAGCAGTACCTC.